Sequencing of this TCR beta chain was carried out in a study of Ad26.COV2.S vaccination and SARS-CoV-2 variants. Clones were read by immunoSEQ multiplex PCR, and TCRdb kept only the in-frame ones, dropping some. The repertoire holds 450,000 to 550,000 clones, with roughly nine tenths as singletons. Treatment here: roughly 18 received Ad26.COV2.S at low or high dose, single or two shots; 5 received placebo; per-sample allocation not given. It was on day 63 after the first vaccine or placebo injection that samples were taken. The V gene's germline CDR1 is GTSNPN and CDR2 SVGIG (reference sequence). This CDR3 spans 14 amino acids. V trimming: 2 bases; J trimming: 5 bases; junction bases outside the gene matches: 7.

The starting material was peripheral blood, obtained in a trial of Ad26.COV2.S vaccine versus placebo. This clonotype was obtained from a person aged 18-60 years who received the Ad26.COV2.S COVID-19 vaccine or a placebo. The genes are TRBV30 and TRBJ2-5; 8 bases match TRBD2. CDR3 residues: CAWSPSLAGETQYF. The CDR3 DNA reads as TGTGCCTGGAGTCCCTCCTTAGCGGGGGAGACCCAGTACTTC.